Each of the 4 T cell receptor beta chains below was sequenced from the same sample in a study of T cells in Graves' hyperthyroidism and ophthalmopathy. RNA transcripts were the template for amplifying TCR beta CDR3 regions. During a first-round RT-PCR of the TCR CDR3, the HTBI primer set was used. One entry per CDR3 protein results from TCRdb running MiXCR on the multiplex PCR reads. Of about 690,000 distinct CDR3 sequences listed, roughly 17% were seen once; the top ten hold roughly a sixth. The sample consisted of blood. Receptors originate from a man aged 45 to 65 with Graves' hyperthyroidism.

The sample holds a few counts of this clonotype. V gene TRBV24-1 combines with J gene TRBJ2-1; D is undetermined. Germline CDR1 KGHDR, CDR2 SFDVKD. Trimming pared 7 bases from V and 8 bases from J, leaving 11 bases between. CDR3 length: 12 amino acids. The CDR3 here is CATRGPVDEQFF. The DNA of the CDR3 is TGTGCCACCAGGGGTCCCGTTGATGAGCAGTTCTTC.

This chain connects TRBV7-9 to TRBJ2-5, with a tentative D call TRBD1 (6 bases). The CDR3 runs to 15 residues. The germline V gene has CDR1 SEHNR and CDR2 FQNEAQ (reference sequence). Trimming took 0 bases from V and 3 from J, leaving 11 bases between them. CDR3 protein: CASSLAIQGKETQYF. The CDR3 nucleotides are TGTGCCAGCAGCTTAGCGATACAGGGAAAAGAGACCCAGTACTTC.

This clonotype occurred many times. The chain combines TRBV2 with TRBJ2-1; 10 positions agree with TRBD1. CDR1 and CDR2 (germline): SNHLY, FYNNEI. The CDR3 is 15 residues long. V trimming: 7 bases; J trimming: 8 bases; junction bases outside the gene matches: 11. CDR3 loop: CASISGQGMNDEQFF. CDR3 coding DNA: TGTGCCAGCATCTCGGGACAGGGGATGAATGATGAGCAGTTCTTC.

This clonotype was recorded at least ten times. This chain joins TRBV19 and TRBJ1-1; TRBD1 might be the D (6 bases). The length of the CDR3 is 18 residues. V was clipped by 5 bases and J by 1 base, with 23 bases between them. Germline assignment: CDR1 LNHDA and CDR2 SQIVND (reference sequence). The CDR3 spells CASSLRRTDYLKNTEAFF. The CDR3 bases are TGTGCCAGTAGTCTCCGAAGGACAGACTATTTAAAGAACACTGAAGCTTTCTTT.